This paragraph covers one T cell receptor beta chain sequence. The data are from a study of shared clonotypes between healthy human individuals. TCRdb keeps only in-frame clones here, not all; method: immunoSEQ multiplex PCR. The table has fewer than 1.4 million clones, about 84% seen once; the top ten hold roughly 0.65%. The germline gives CDR1 SGHRS, CDR2 YFSETQ. CDR3 size: 13 residues. The V gene end was trimmed by 9 bases and the J gene end by 5 bases; junction bases not matched to a gene: 10. The sequence was obtained from a man between 18 and 35 years old in good health. Some clones in this sample may be carry-over from other donors' samples. The chain recombines TRBV5-1 with TRBJ2-5; 7 nucleotides align to TRBD1. Sequenced: memory CD4+ T cells from PBMCs. Noted subset: CD45RA-negative fraction. The CDR3 here is CATSTGVTETQYF. The CDR3 DNA sequence: TGCGCCACCTCCACAGGGGTAACGGAGACCCAGTACTTC.